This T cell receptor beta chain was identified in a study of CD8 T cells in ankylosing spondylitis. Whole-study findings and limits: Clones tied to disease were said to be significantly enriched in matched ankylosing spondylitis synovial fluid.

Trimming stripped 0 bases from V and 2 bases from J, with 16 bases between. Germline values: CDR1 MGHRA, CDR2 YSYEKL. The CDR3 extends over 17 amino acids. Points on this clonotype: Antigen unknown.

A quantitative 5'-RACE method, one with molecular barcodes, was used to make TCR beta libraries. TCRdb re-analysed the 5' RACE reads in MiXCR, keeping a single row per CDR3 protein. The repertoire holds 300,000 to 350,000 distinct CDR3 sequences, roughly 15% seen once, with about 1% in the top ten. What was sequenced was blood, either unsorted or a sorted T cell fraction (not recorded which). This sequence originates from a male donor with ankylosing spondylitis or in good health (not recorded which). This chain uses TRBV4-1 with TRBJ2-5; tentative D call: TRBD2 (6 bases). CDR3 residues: CASSQEYQGGGQETQYF. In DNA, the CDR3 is TGCGCCAGCAGCCAAGAATACCAGGGAGGAGGTCAAGAGACCCAGTACTTC.